This TCR beta chain was identified during a study of blood T cell repertoires in COVID-19. Study-wide context: There were acute and convalescent COVID-19 samples, and they came from the United States, Italy and Spain. T cells, B-cell-depleted T cells, or PBMCs supplied cDNA or gDNA.

The CDR3 extends over 18 amino acids. The V segment lost 1 base and the J segment 9 bases; nucleotides outside the gene matches: 14. Germline values: CDR1 GTSNPN, CDR2 SVGIG (reference sequence). In the authors' methods: The assay estimated nucleated cells by amplifying reference gene primers. Libraries were prepared by immunoSEQ multiplex PCR; TCRdb keeps only in-frame clonotypes and omits some of them. Clone size and the V and J calls come from that table; the DNA yielded D and trimming. The sample lists over 250,000 clones, approximately 87% occurring once. The sequence was collected from a woman aged 45-60 years with acute or convalescent COVID-19. Sequencing was performed on peripheral blood. The chain links TRBV30 to TRBJ2-1; 14 positions agree with TRBD2. In nucleotides, the CDR3 is TGTGCCTGGAGTGGGCAGCGGGAGACTAGCGGGAGGGCTGGTGAGCAGTTCTTC. It translates to CAWSGQRETSGRAGEQFF.